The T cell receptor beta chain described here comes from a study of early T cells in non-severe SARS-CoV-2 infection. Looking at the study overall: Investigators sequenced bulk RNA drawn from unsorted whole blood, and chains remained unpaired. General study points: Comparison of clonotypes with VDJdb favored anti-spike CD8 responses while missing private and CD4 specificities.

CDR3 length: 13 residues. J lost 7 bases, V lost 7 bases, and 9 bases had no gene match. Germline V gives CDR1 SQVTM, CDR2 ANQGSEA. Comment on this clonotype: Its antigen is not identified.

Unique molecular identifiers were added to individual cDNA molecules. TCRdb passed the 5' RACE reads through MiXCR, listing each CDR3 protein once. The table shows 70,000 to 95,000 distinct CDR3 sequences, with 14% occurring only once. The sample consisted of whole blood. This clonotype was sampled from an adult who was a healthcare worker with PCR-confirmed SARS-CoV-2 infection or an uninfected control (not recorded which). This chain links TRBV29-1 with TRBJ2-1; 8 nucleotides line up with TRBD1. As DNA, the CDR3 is TGCAGCGCGTACGGACAGGGTCAAAATGAGCAGTTCTTC. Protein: CSAYGQGQNEQFF.